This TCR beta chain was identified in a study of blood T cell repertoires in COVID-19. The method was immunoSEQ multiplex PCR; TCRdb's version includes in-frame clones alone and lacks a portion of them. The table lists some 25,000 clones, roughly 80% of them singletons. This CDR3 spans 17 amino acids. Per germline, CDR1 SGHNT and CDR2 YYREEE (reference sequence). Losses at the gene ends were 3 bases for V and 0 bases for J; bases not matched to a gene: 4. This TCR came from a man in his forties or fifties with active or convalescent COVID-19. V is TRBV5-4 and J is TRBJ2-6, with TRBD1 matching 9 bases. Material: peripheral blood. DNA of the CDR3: TGTGCCAGCAGCTCGCTGGACAGGGGCTCTGGGGCCAACGTCCTGACTTTC. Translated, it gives CASSSLDRGSGANVLTF.